Listed here are 13 T cell receptor beta chains from one sample, sequenced in a study of human T cells and chemical hapten exposure. TCRdb itself ran the RACE reads through MiXCR, one entry per CDR3 protein. In the table there are fewer than 200,000 distinct CDR3 sequences, around 20% of which are singletons. Time point defined: patch test 1, 2 weeks after DPC sensitization. Described treatment: therapeutic diphenylcyclopropenone sensitization with weekly scalp DPC. The sequencing used whole blood, collected in connection with sensitization to the hapten diphenylcyclopropenone (DPC). The receptor set was obtained from a woman aged 50 to 60 with alopecia areata. Some clones in this sample may be carry-over from other donors' samples.

This clonotype was recorded a few times. This rearrangement joins TRBV3-1 to TRBJ1-5, with D unresolved. Trimming shortened V by 0 bases and J by 1 base, and 16 bases separated the two germline ends. Germline V gives CDR1 LGHDT, CDR2 YNNKEL (reference sequence). This CDR3 spans 18 amino acids. CDR3 bases: TGTGCCAGCAGCCAAGACCTCCCGGGAGTCGGGAGCAATCAGCCCCAGCATTTT. This gives the protein CASSQDLPGVGSNQPQHF.

The gene calls are TRBV29-1 and TRBJ2-5, with 11 bases fitting TRBD2. Germline CDR1 reads SQVTM; CDR2 reads ANQGSEA. With 3 bases clipped from V and 1 base from J, the junction kept 4 bases outside the gene matches. CDR3 length equals 15 residues. This CDR3 is CSVDASGRFQETQYF. The DNA for the CDR3 is TGCAGCGTTGACGCTAGCGGGAGGTTCCAAGAGACCCAGTACTTC.

The chain is built from TRBV27 and TRBJ2-3; D gene uncertain. The germline CDR1 and CDR2 sequences are MNHEY and SMNVEV (reference sequence). This CDR3 spans 14 amino acids. The V end lost 0 bases, the J end lost 6 bases, and 10 bases lay between the germline ends. CDR3 coding DNA: TGTGCCAGCAGTTTATCTCGACCGTGGGATACGCAGTATTTT. Translating it yields CASSLSRPWDTQYF.

The chain combines TRBV20-1 with TRBJ2-6; tentative D call: TRBD2 (6 bases). Germline V gene data show CDR1 as DFQATT and CDR2 as SNEGSKA (reference sequence). V was clipped by 4 bases and J by 2 bases, with 6 bases between them. This CDR3 is built from 13 residues. The CDR3 coding sequence is TGCAGTGCTAAGCGGGCTGGGGCCAACGTCCTGACTTTC. Translation gives CSAKRAGANVLTF.

The rearrangement links TRBV25-1 to TRBJ1-2; D uncertain. V lost 3 bases to trimming and J lost 10 bases, with 12 bases between them. In germline, CDR1 is MGHDK, CDR2 SYGVNS. This CDR3 contains 12 residues. The chain's CDR3 is CASSDGARAYTF. The CDR3 DNA is TGTGCCAGCAGTGACGGCGCAAGGGCCTACACCTTC.

The CDR3 nucleotides read TGTGCCAGCAGCGTCCGGGTCTTAACAGATACGCAGTATTTT. Amino acids: CASSVRVLTDTQYF. V gene TRBV9 combines with J gene TRBJ2-3; D gene ambiguous. V shed 2 bases and J shed 3 bases, with 10 bases lying between them. In germline, CDR1 is SGDLS, CDR2 YYNGEE. The CDR3 covers 14 residues.

V and J are TRBV20-1 and TRBJ2-5; D is perhaps TRBD1 (6 bases). This CDR3 comprises 14 residues. The V gene lost 0 bases and the J gene lost 2 bases, with 10 bases spanning the gap. Germline assignment: CDR1 DFQATT and CDR2 SNEGSKA (reference sequence). The CDR3 nucleotides read TGCAGTGCTAGAGAAGGACAGATACAAGAGACCCAGTACTTC. Translating it yields CSAREGQIQETQYF.

This clonotype was seen a few times. CDR3 in amino acids: CASSGHGVANTEAFF. DNA for the CDR3: TGTGCCAGCAGCGGTCACGGGGTTGCGAACACTGAAGCTTTCTTT. The chain couples TRBV12-3 or TRBV12-4 to TRBJ1-1; D is uncertain. The CDR3 covers 15 residues. V was cut by 6 bases and J by 1 base, with 15 bases left in between.

V usage is TRBV6-1 and J usage is TRBJ2-7; the D gene is possibly TRBD2 (6 bases). This CDR3 is 12 amino acids long. Trimming took off 2 bases at V and 9 bases at J, with 11 bases between the two ends. Per the germline V gene, CDR1 is MNHNS and CDR2 is SASEGT. This CDR3 reads CASSESGRGQYF. In nucleotides, the CDR3 is TGTGCCAGCAGTGAATCGGGGCGGGGGCAGTACTTC.

This clonotype was counted a few times. The chain joins TRBV5-1 to TRBJ1-2, with 7 bases fitting TRBD1. This CDR3 is built from 14 residues. Unmatched junction bases numbered 5, after V lost 0 bases and J lost 6 bases. Looked up from germline, CDR1 is SGHRS and CDR2 is YFSETQ. In nucleotides, the CDR3 is TGCGCCAGCAGCTTGGCCGGGACAGCCCATGGCTACACCTTC. Translation: CASSLAGTAHGYTF. Using reference TRBV5-1 and TRBJ1-2 for the parts outside the CDR3, the full variable domain is KAGVTQTPRYLIKTRGQQVTLSCSPISGHRSVSWYQQTPGQGLQFLFEYFSETQRNKGNFPGRFSGRQFSNSRSEMNVSTLELGDSALYLCASSLAGTAHGYTFGSGTRLTVV.

The chain joins TRBV29-1 to TRBJ1-2; D remains unclear. CDR3 length: 13 amino acids. CDR1 and CDR2 from the germline V gene are SQVTM and ANQGSEA. Trimming took off 4 bases at V and 0 bases at J, with 9 bases between the two ends. The CDR3 DNA reads as TGCAGCGTTGGAGGAGCTACTAACTATGGCTACACCTTC. Translation gives CSVGGATNYGYTF.

Only a few counts were recorded for this clonotype. V is TRBV2 and J is TRBJ2-1; 12 positions agree with TRBD2. Germline CDR1 SNHLY, CDR2 FYNNEI. The CDR3 contains 16 residues. V shed 3 bases and J 7 bases; nucleotides not matched to a gene: 7. CDR3 bases: TGTGCCAGCAGTGAGCTGGGACTAGCGGGCGTAAATGAGCAGTTCTTC. This gives the protein CASSELGLAGVNEQFF. Complete variable domain (other parts from reference TRBV2 and TRBJ2-1): EPEVTQTPSHQVTQMGQEVILRCVPISNHLYFYWYRQILGQKVEFLVSFYNNEISEKSEIFDDQFSVERPDGSNFTLKIRSTKLEDSAMYFCASSELGLAGVNEQFFGPGTRLTVL.

This chain uses TRBV10-3 with TRBJ2-1, with D possibly TRBD2 on 6 matching bases. With 3 bases removed from V and 9 bases from J, the gap between germline ends came to 12 bases. The germline CDR1 and CDR2 sequences are ENHRY and SYGVKD. This CDR3 contains 13 residues. CDR3 DNA sequence: TGTGCCATCAGTGATAGCGGTGAATTTGAGCAGTTCTTC. It is translated as CAISDSGEFEQFF.